Described below is a single TCR beta chain sequence and its context. Its antigen remains unidentified. UMIs containing a 6-nucleotide sample barcode were added via template switching. One entry per CDR3 protein, without DNA, is what TCRdb gives after re-calling the 5' RACE reads. The sample has about 210,000 distinct CDR3 sequences. These data come from a study of monozygotic twins with inflammatory bowel disease. Study-level points and caveats: Varied immunosuppressive treatments among patients may have increased repertoire variability. IBD patients share fewer clonotypes with other people than healthy twins do, especially with disease activity. Using the inverse Simpson index, IBD patients had lower TCRbeta diversity than healthy co-twins.

The CDR3 spans 12 residues. Germline V gene sequence: CDR1 KGHSH, CDR2 LQKENI. The sequencing sample was made of blood. This TCR was sampled from a human donor with ulcerative colitis or Crohn's disease, or a healthy co-twin of an affected twin (not recorded which). V is TRBV18 and J is TRBJ2-1. The CDR3 region is CASSPGFYEQFF.